This T cell receptor beta chain comes out of a study of T cell clonotyping in hematopoietic cell transplantation. Using immunoSEQ multiplex PCR, the repertoire was profiled, and TCRdb retains in-frame clones only, with some absent. The sample has some 30,000 clones; around 90% are singletons. A remark on this clone: Its specificity is not known.

J gave up 2 bases and V 7 bases, and 8 bases lay outside the gene matches. CDR1 is MNHNY, CDR2 SVGAGI, per germline (reference sequence). The CDR3 sequence is 15 residues long. Blood collection times were about day -28 and days 30, 100, 180 posttransplant. Study-wide results and caveats: Graft donor and pretransplant recipient Inverse Simpson Index values predicted broader posttransplant TCR diversity. Pathologically expanded recipient clonotypes increased progressively from day 30 to day 180 as diversity fell. Few recipient clonotypes overlapped donors; over 95% were de novo at given depth.

This specimen consisted of PBMCs, obtained 100 days after allogeneic stem cell transplant. The chain carries TRBV6-6 and TRBJ2-5; 9 nucleotides align to TRBD2. The clonotype originates from a female patient aged 45-60 years who had an allogeneic stem cell transplant from a related donor, so the T cells may come from the graft donor. Some clones in this sample may be carry-over from other donors' samples. DNA for the CDR3: TGTGCCAGCACTAGGGCGCGGGGGGGACAAGAGACCCAGTACTTC. This translates into CASTRARGGQETQYF.